One and the same sample provided the 23 T cell receptor beta chains below, sequenced in a study of T cells in Graves' hyperthyroidism and ophthalmopathy. Researchers amplified the TCR beta CDR3 regions from RNA transcripts. The HTBI set primed first-round TCR CDR3 RT-PCR. TCRdb analysed the multiplex PCR reads with MiXCR anew, one entry per CDR3 protein. The sample contains about 400,000 distinct CDR3 sequences, nearly 15% of which appear only once. Sequencing used blood. Receptors were obtained from a woman aged 60-70 years with Graves' ophthalmopathy.

There are a few counts of this clonotype. The rearrangement uses TRBV18 and TRBJ1-1; a weak D match, TRBD1 (6 bases). The V gene's germline CDR1 is KGHSH and CDR2 LQKENI. V lost 0 bases and J lost 1, with 12 bases in between. There are 16 residues in the CDR3. CDR3: CASSPPSGVRNTEAFF. The CDR3 coding sequence is TGTGCCAGCTCACCACCTTCAGGGGTTAGGAACACTGAAGCTTTCTTT.

This clonotype has at least ten counts. The V and J genes are TRBV5-1 and TRBJ2-7; 13 bases agree with TRBD2. The length of the CDR3 is 15 residues. The germline V gene encodes CDR1 SGHRS and CDR2 YFSETQ. Losses at the gene ends were 3 bases for V and 3 bases for J; bases not matched to a gene: 3. DNA for the CDR3: TGCGCCAGCAGCTCGGGACTAGCGGGAAACTACGAGCAGTACTTC. Translating it yields CASSSGLAGNYEQYF.

This clonotype was seen a few times. This sequence joins TRBV20-1 and TRBJ2-5; 12 positions match TRBD1. The CDR3 extends over 15 amino acids. CDR1 is DFQATT, CDR2 SNEGSKA, per germline (reference sequence). The V and J ends lost 1 base and 0 bases, in that order; junction bases with no gene match: 0. CDR3 sequence: CSARGDRGHQETQYF. In nucleotides, the CDR3 is TGCAGTGCTAGAGGGGACAGGGGGCACCAAGAGACCCAGTACTTC.

This clonotype was recorded many times. V is TRBV11-2 and J is TRBJ2-6; a possible D gene is TRBD2 (5 bases). The germline CDR1 and CDR2 sequences are SGHAT and FQNNGV. CDR3 length: 16 amino acids. Trimming pared 3 bases from V and 4 bases from J, leaving 13 bases between. The CDR3 is CASSLYGLTGANVLTF. The CDR3 coding sequence is TGTGCCAGCAGCTTGTACGGACTCACAGGGGCCAACGTCCTGACTTTC. The variable domain in full, completed from reference TRBV11-2 and TRBJ2-6, reads EAGVAQSPRYKIIEKRQSVAFWCNPISGHATLYWYQQILGQGPKLLIQFQNNGVVDDSQLPKDRFSAERLKGVDSTLKIQPAKLEDSAVYLCASSLYGLTGANVLTFGAGSRLTVL.

The chain is built from TRBV20-1 and TRBJ2-3, with 11 positions matching TRBD1. Germline values: CDR1 DFQATT, CDR2 SNEGSKA (reference sequence). The ends lost 5 bases at V and 3 bases at J; junction bases unmatched: 10. The CDR3 consists of 16 residues. CDR3: CSAPRTGGVRTDTQYF. In DNA form, the CDR3 reads TGCAGTGCTCCCAGGACAGGGGGCGTCCGTACAGATACGCAGTATTTT.

In its sample, this clonotype was seen many times. The junction departs from germline at one end; a sequencing error may be responsible. V usage is TRBV2 and J usage is TRBJ2-5, with 8 bases identical to TRBD1. The CDR3 is 14 amino acids. Germline V gene lookup returns CDR1 SNHLY and CDR2 FYNNEI. This CDR3 is CASSPTGEQVTQYF. In DNA form, the CDR3 reads TGTGCCAGCAGTCCGACAGGGGAACAAGTGACCCAGTACTTC.

Many counts were recorded for this clonotype. The chain combines TRBV13 with TRBJ2-3; TRBD2 matches at 10 bases. V shed 6 bases, J shed 2 bases, and the junction held 5 bases outside the gene matches. Per germline, CDR1 PRHDT and CDR2 FYEKMQ (reference sequence). The CDR3 is 15 amino acids. CDR3 region: CASRLLAGFTDTQYF. DNA for the CDR3: TGTGCCAGCAGATTACTAGCGGGATTCACAGATACGCAGTATTTT.

The rearrangement uses TRBV28 and TRBJ2-7, with 7 nucleotides matching TRBD2. This CDR3 contains 14 residues. Per the germline V gene, CDR1 is MDHEN and CDR2 is SYDVKM. V lost 1 base, J lost 9 bases, and 9 bases stayed unmatched. The CDR3 DNA follows: TGTGCCAGCAGTTTATCGGTCAGCGGGACCCCGCAGTACTTC. Translation: CASSLSVSGTPQYF. Full variable domain (remainder filled in from reference TRBV28 and TRBJ2-7): DVKVTQSSRYLVKRTGEKVFLECVQDMDHENMFWYRQDPGLGLRLIYFSYDVKMKEKGDIPEGYSVSREKKERFSLILESASTNQTSMYLCASSLSVSGTPQYFGPGTRLTVT.

This clonotype was seen ten or more times. The chain joins TRBV6-1 to TRBJ1-2, with 9 nucleotides matching TRBD1. The trim removed 5 bases at V and 6 bases at J, leaving 4 bases unmatched. Germline CDR1 and CDR2: MNHNS and SASEGT. The CDR3 consists of 13 residues. CDR3 nucleotide sequence: TGTGCCAGCAGTCTGACAGGGGGTAATGGCTACACCTTC. It yields the protein CASSLTGGNGYTF.

This clonotype was counted at least ten times. The chain carries TRBV18 and TRBJ2-7; weak D call: TRBD2 (5 bases). The germline gives CDR1 KGHSH, CDR2 LQKENI. CDR3 length: 13 residues. V was trimmed by 0 bases and J by 3 bases, leaving 6 bases between them. The CDR3 nucleotides read TGTGCCAGCTCACCACCCGGGAACTACGAGCAGTACTTC. Translating it yields CASSPPGNYEQYF.

This clonotype was found many times. In DNA form, the CDR3 reads TGTGCCAGCACCCGGACAGCTAGCAATCAGCCCCAGCATTTT. Translation gives CASTRTASNQPQHF. The chain joins TRBV12-3 or TRBV12-4 to TRBJ1-5, with D possibly TRBD1 on 6 matching bases. Trimming pared 7 bases from V and 0 bases from J, leaving 10 bases between. This CDR3 has 14 residues.

About this clonotype itself: A much larger clone lies one base from this, so it may be a read error. The chain uses TRBV20-1 and TRBJ2-1, with TRBD2 identical over 8 bases. Germline-derived CDR1 and CDR2 are DFQATT and SNEGSKA (reference sequence). The CDR3 contains 13 residues. The chain's CDR3 is CSARRLAYNERFF. The CDR3, as DNA: TGCAGTGCTAGACGACTAGCGTACAATGAGCGGTTCTTC.

This clonotype was detected many times. The chain combines TRBV12-3 or TRBV12-4 with TRBJ2-1; the match to TRBD2 covers 10 bases. This CDR3 comprises 15 residues. The J segment lost 7 bases and the V segment lost 6 bases, leaving 9 bases of the junction unmatched. The chain's CDR3 is CASSLAGVLVNEQFF. The CDR3 DNA follows: TGTGCCAGCAGCCTAGCGGGAGTTCTAGTTAATGAGCAGTTCTTC.

This clonotype was counted at least ten times. V gene TRBV12-3 or TRBV12-4 combines with J gene TRBJ2-7; D is ambiguous. CDR3 length equals 12 residues. V lost 6 bases to trimming and J lost 3 bases, with 9 bases between them. This chain's CDR3 is CASSGAIYEQYF. The CDR3, as DNA: TGTGCCAGCAGCGGCGCGATCTACGAGCAGTACTTC.

Ten or more counts support this clonotype. The rearrangement uses TRBV28 and TRBJ2-7; D remains unclear. The CDR3 extends over 14 amino acids. The V gene lost 2 bases and the J gene lost 2 bases, with 10 bases spanning the gap. Per the germline V gene, CDR1 is MDHEN and CDR2 is SYDVKM. In DNA, the CDR3 is TGTGCCAGCAGTTTACCACAGCAAGCCTACGAGCAGTACTTC. Translated: CASSLPQQAYEQYF.

In its sample, this clonotype was seen many times. The CDR3, as DNA: TGTGCCAGCAGTTACTCGACCCGTGCAGATACGCAGTATTTT. The encoded protein is CASSYSTRADTQYF. V is TRBV6-5 and J is TRBJ2-3; D gene ambiguous. The CDR3 extends over 14 amino acids. Per the germline V gene, CDR1 is MNHEY and CDR2 is SVGAGI. V was cut by 0 bases and J by 4 bases, with 8 bases left in between.

The V call is TRBV2, the J call TRBJ2-7; TRBD2 matches at 10 bases. CDR1 is SNHLY, CDR2 FYNNEI, per germline. The CDR3 is 15 residues long. The J segment lost 7 bases and the V segment lost 6 bases, leaving 12 bases of the junction unmatched. CDR3 protein: CASSFGLAAAREQYF. The CDR3 DNA reads as TGTGCCAGCAGCTTCGGACTAGCGGCGGCAAGGGAGCAGTACTTC.

The V gene is TRBV28, the J gene TRBJ2-7; the D is unclear. Trimming removed 7 bases at V and 1 base at J, with 8 bases between. CDR1 is MDHEN and CDR2 is SYDVKM in the germline V gene. The CDR3 totals 12 residues. The CDR3 loop is CASMDRSYEQYF. The DNA for the CDR3 is TGTGCCAGCATGGACCGATCCTACGAGCAGTACTTC. The whole variable domain, filled in from reference TRBV28 and TRBJ2-7, reads DVKVTQSSRYLVKRTGEKVFLECVQDMDHENMFWYRQDPGLGLRLIYFSYDVKMKEKGDIPEGYSVSREKKERFSLILESASTNQTSMYLCASMDRSYEQYFGPGTRLTVT.

This rearrangement joins TRBV3-1 to TRBJ1-6; D not certain. The CDR3 is 13 amino acids. The germline V gene encodes CDR1 LGHDT and CDR2 YNNKEL (reference sequence). V gave up 0 bases and J gave up 4 bases, with 1 base separating them. CDR3 bases: TGTGCCAGCAGCCAAGAATATAATTCACCCCTCCACTTT. Amino acid sequence: CASSQEYNSPLHF. The full variable domain, rest sourced from reference TRBV3-1 and TRBJ1-6, is DTAVSQTPKYLVTQMGNDKSIKCEQNLGHDTMYWYKQDSKKFLKIMFSYNNKELIINETVPNRFSPKSPDKAHLNLHINSLELGDSAVYFCASSQEYNSPLHFGNGTRLTVT.

V and J are TRBV6-5 and TRBJ2-7, with 10 positions matching TRBD2. V dropped 2 bases and J dropped 2; count of bases not matched to a gene: 9. Germline loops: CDR1 MNHEY, CDR2 SVGAGI. The CDR3 is 17 amino acids. CDR3 coding DNA: TGTGCCAGCAGTTACCCGACCGGACTAGCGGAAACCTACGAGCAGTACTTC. It is translated as CASSYPTGLAETYEQYF.

The chain joins TRBV7-2 to TRBJ1-5; TRBD1 is a possible D gene (5 bases). There are 17 residues in the CDR3. Germline loops: CDR1 SGHTA, CDR2 FQGNSA. Between the trimmed V and J ends, which lost 2 bases and 2 bases, there was a span of 16 bases. In nucleotides, the CDR3 is TGTGCCAGCAGCTTATCGCAGGGTGATGCTGGCAATCAGCCCCAGCATTTT. It is translated as CASSLSQGDAGNQPQHF.

DNA for the CDR3: TGTGCCTGGAGAGAGGGGGGTGGCTACAATGAGCAGTTCTTC. This codes for CAWREGGGYNEQFF. This chain joins TRBV30 and TRBJ2-1; D could derive from TRBD1 or TRBD2 (6 bases each). The CDR3 is 14 residues long. V was cut by 3 bases and J by 3 bases, with 12 bases left in between. CDR1 GTSNPN and CDR2 SVGIG come from the germline V gene (reference sequence).

This sequence joins TRBV10-3 and TRBJ2-5; D may be TRBD1 (6 bases). The CDR3 covers 13 residues. V was clipped by 3 bases and J by 5 bases, with 10 bases between them. Per the germline V gene, CDR1 is ENHRY and CDR2 is SYGVKD. For the CDR3, the DNA is TGTGCCATCAGTGATGGGCAGGGGGAGACCCAGTACTTC. It translates to CAISDGQGETQYF.